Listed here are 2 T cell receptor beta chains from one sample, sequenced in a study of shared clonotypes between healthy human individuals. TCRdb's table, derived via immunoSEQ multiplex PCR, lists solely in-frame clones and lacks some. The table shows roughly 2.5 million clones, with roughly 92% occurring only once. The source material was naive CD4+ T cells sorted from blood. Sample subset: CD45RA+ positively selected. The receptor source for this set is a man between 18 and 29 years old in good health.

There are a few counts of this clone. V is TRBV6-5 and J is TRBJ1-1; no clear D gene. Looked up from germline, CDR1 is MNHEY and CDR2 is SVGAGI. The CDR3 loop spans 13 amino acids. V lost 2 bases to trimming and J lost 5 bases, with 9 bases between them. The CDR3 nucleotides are TGTGCCAGCAGTTACAACGGTGCTACTGAAGCTTTCTTT. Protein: CASSYNGATEAFF.

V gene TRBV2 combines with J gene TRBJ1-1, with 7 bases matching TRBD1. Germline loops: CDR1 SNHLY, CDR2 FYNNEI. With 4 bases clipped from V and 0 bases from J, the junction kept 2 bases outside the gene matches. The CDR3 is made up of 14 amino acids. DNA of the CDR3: TGTGCCAGCAGTGCAGGGGGTATGAACACTGAAGCTTTCTTT. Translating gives CASSAGGMNTEAFF. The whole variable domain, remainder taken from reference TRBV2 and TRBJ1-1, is EPEVTQTPSHQVTQMGQEVILRCVPISNHLYFYWYRQILGQKVEFLVSFYNNEISEKSEIFDDQFSVERPDGSNFTLKIRSTKLEDSAMYFCASSAGGMNTEAFFGQGTRLTVV.